These 8 T cell receptor beta chains came from one sample sequenced in a study of CD8+ T cells in alopecia areata. In each case, RNA was isolated and then reverse transcribed into cDNA as the sequencing template. The protocol was immunoSEQ multiplex PCR, while the TCRdb copy is restricted to in-frame clones and leaves out a portion. This table has more than 100,000 clones, 45% to 65% appearing once. Material: CD4+ T cells sorted from blood, obtained at week 0. The receptors originated from a human donor with alopecia areata.

This clone was observed a handful of times. The chain links TRBV5-4 to TRBJ2-5; D may correspond to TRBD1 or TRBD2 (5 bases each). The CDR3 contains 16 residues. The germline CDR1 and CDR2 sequences are SGHNT and YYREEE (reference sequence). The ends were cut back, 2 bases at V and 0 bases at J, with 14 bases in the middle. The CDR3 reads CASSFPGTPHQETQYF. The CDR3 DNA sequence: TGTGCCAGCAGCTTTCCCGGGACGCCCCACCAAGAGACCCAGTACTTC.

The chain recombines TRBV7-9 with TRBJ2-1; TRBD1 agrees at 11 bases. The V gene end was trimmed by 2 bases and the J gene end by 8 bases; junction bases not matched to a gene: 8. This CDR3 spans 16 amino acids. Per germline, CDR1 SEHNR and CDR2 FQNEAQ (reference sequence). Written as DNA, the CDR3 is TGTGCCAGCAGCTTAATACTTGGACAGGGGGCCTATGAGCAGTTCTTC. Its protein product is CASSLILGQGAYEQFF.

On this clone: The sample has other DNA sequences that encode this CDR3 too. The DNA for the CDR3 is TGTGCCAGCAGTCGGGACGGAGATCAGCCCCAGCATTTT. Its translation: CASSRDGDQPQHF. This chain joins TRBV7-2 and TRBJ1-5; TRBD1 might be the D (5 bases). This CDR3 has 13 residues. Germline V gene sequence: CDR1 SGHTA, CDR2 FQGNSA. The V end lost 6 bases, the J end lost 5 bases, and 11 bases lay between the germline ends.

This chain connects TRBV6-5 to TRBJ1-4; D not resolved. This CDR3 has 15 amino acids. Trimming shortened V by 4 bases and J by 0 bases, and 9 bases separated the two germline ends. Germline V CDR1 and CDR2: MNHEY, SVGAGI. CDR3 in DNA: TGTGCCAGCAGTTCAACACATGCAACTAATGAAAAACTGTTTTTT. Its protein is CASSSTHATNEKLFF.

V usage is TRBV9 and J usage is TRBJ2-1; no clear D gene. Germline values: CDR1 SGDLS, CDR2 YYNGEE. V dropped 4 bases and J dropped 7 bases, with 9 bases sitting between them. The CDR3 has 12 amino acids. The CDR3 DNA is TGTGCCAGCAGCACCTCGGCAAATGAGCAGTTCTTC. As protein: CASSTSANEQFF.

The chain recombines TRBV28 with TRBJ2-1, with TRBD2 matching 7 bases. Losses at the gene ends were 2 bases for V and 8 bases for J; bases not matched to a gene: 0. The CDR3 spans 12 residues. Germline loops: CDR1 MDHEN, CDR2 SYDVKM. CDR3 protein: CASSLSGDEQFF. CDR3 coding DNA: TGTGCCAGCAGTTTAAGCGGGGATGAGCAGTTCTTC.

The V gene is TRBV5-1, the J gene TRBJ2-5, with TRBD2 as a possible D gene (5 bases). Between the trimmed V and J ends, which lost 2 bases and 2 bases, there was a span of 7 bases. CDR3 length equals 13 residues. Germline lookup yields CDR1 SGHRS and CDR2 YFSETQ. The CDR3 DNA is TGCGCCAGCAGCTTCCGGGGACAAGAGACCCAGTACTTC. Translation gives CASSFRGQETQYF.

The genes are TRBV7-2 and TRBJ2-3; D ambiguous. This CDR3 contains 12 residues. The ends were cut back, 0 bases at V and 10 bases at J, with 8 bases in the middle. CDR1 is SGHTA, CDR2 FQGNSA, per germline. This chain's CDR3 is CASSLASHAQYF. CDR3 coding DNA: TGTGCCAGCAGCTTAGCTAGCCACGCGCAGTATTTT.